This TCR beta chain appears in the sequencing data of a study of blood T cells in healthy people across ages (dated by TCRdb to the mid-2010s). Broadly, across the study: In model experiments, roughly one uniquely barcoded TCR beta cDNA molecule per two T cells was captured by template switching. To avoid experimental bias, donors of different ages were spread randomly across the sequencing lanes. For two donors (one aged 18 to 30 and one aged 80 or older), the study analyzed two additional independent replicas of 1 million unique cDNA reads from the same blood draw. The study measured age-related changes in TCR beta repertoire diversity using deep sequencing normalized with unique cDNA molecular identifiers. Donors were grouped into four age groups: young (average about 15 years), middle-aged (39), aged (around 66) and long-lived (approximately 75).

The library came from 5' RACE. Sequencer: Illumina HiSeq 2500. The second PCR ran for about 6 to 12 cycles and used a J-beta primer mix along with a sample-barcoded 5' primer. A unique molecular identifier was introduced onto each TCR beta cDNA molecule by a template-switch 5' adaptor carrying 12 random nucleotides. At least 3 million CDR3-containing paired-end reads were obtained from each sample. First-strand cDNA was synthesized from all RNA with the Mint cDNA synthesis kit, primed by a TRBC-specific oligonucleotide. All cDNA was treated with uracil-DNA glycosylase and then went through a first 18-cycle PCR with the universal primers M1SS and BC2_uni_R. The authors' pipeline ran thus. For normalization, 1 million high-quality reads were randomly selected from each sample, with every read carrying a distinct molecular identifier. Reads sharing molecular identifiers were discarded rather than binned into consensus sequences. MiTCR, set to a Q25 quality threshold and the strictest error-elimination algorithm, was used for CDR3 identification, clonotype clustering and error correction. A nonparametric unseen species model with Euler transformation was used to estimate a lower bound on total TCR beta diversity. TCRdb reprocessed the public reads (quality trimming at Q25 with fastp, clone calling with MiXCR) and kept in-frame beta chains. When rows share a CDR3 protein, they turn into one entry using the most common DNA and genes. These V and J calls are TCRdb output, not the study's own analysis. The sample profile shows roughly 1,700,000 distinct CDR3 sequences; roughly 27% of them were found once. The ten largest account for 7.7% of the sample.

Measured from the cysteine to the phenylalanine, the CDR3 is 15 residues long. The entry retains the CDR3 DNA only, 45 bases that are in frame from base 1. Taken from the germline V gene, the CDR1 and CDR2 loops are LGHNA and YSLEER. The trim is 5 bases for V and 0 bases for J, with a gap of 13 bases between the germline ends. What the research found in general, with its limitations: There was a strong correlation between observed TCR beta diversity and the percentage of naive T cells measured by flow cytometry. Since profiling was done on bulk unsorted PBMCs, naive and antigen-experienced compartments could not be conclusively compared. The long-lived group showed more naive CD4+ T cells, fewer expanded clones and increased TCR diversity than the aged group, suggesting age selection. Total diversity estimates from one million sequenced T cells were considered lower bounds and underestimates. Donor CMV infection status was unknown, potentially confounding age-related changes in expanded clonotypes. Observed TCR beta diversity per million T cells fell roughly linearly with age, and a significant reduction was already apparent by age around 44.

Of note for this clonotype: This clone's antigen is unknown. No base quality information exists; no much larger clone differs at one position.

Systemically healthy Caucasian individuals from Russia, about 38 in total and aged about 6 to 100 years, were included as donors. Each donor gave about 11 milliliters of peripheral blood, drawn into EDTA-treated Vacutainer tubes. Ficoll-Paque density-gradient centrifugation was used to isolate PBMCs, with at least 7 million obtained per sample. Total RNA, at least 5.5 micrograms per sample, was extracted from PBMCs with Trizol reagent. For every donor, an aliquot of PBMCs went through flow cytometry to measure the percentages of naive CD45RAhigh/CD27high T cells. Sequencing was performed on blood. This receptor was identified in a woman younger than 45 in good health. This receptor chain uses TRBV4-3 and TRBJ1-2; a weak D assignment points to TRBD1 (6 bases agree). The CDR3 region reads CASSGRTEANYGYTF. The sequenced DNA: TGCGCCAGCAGCGGTCGGACAGAGGCTAACTATGGCTACACCTTC.